This TCR beta chain was found in a study of immune cell composition in non-small cell lung cancer. Data came from immunoSEQ multiplex PCR; TCRdb stores just in-frame clones and leaves some out. The profile shows thousands of clones, approximately 80% of them singletons. This clone was detected only a few times. Normal lung was taken at the farthest possible site, at least 3 cm from tumour. Germline CDR1 is SGHTA and CDR2 is FQGTGA. CDR3 length: 15 residues. Germline trimming cut 4 bases from V and 5 bases from J; bases unmatched to any gene: 5. The chain uses TRBV7-3 and TRBJ1-2; 12 bases are shared with TRBD1. Sequenced: non-adjacent lung tissue. This sequence was found in a human donor with non-small cell lung cancer. CDR3 nucleotide sequence: TGTGCCAGCAGCTCCCGGGACAGGGGGCAATATGGCTACACCTTC. Translated, it gives CASSSRDRGQYGYTF.